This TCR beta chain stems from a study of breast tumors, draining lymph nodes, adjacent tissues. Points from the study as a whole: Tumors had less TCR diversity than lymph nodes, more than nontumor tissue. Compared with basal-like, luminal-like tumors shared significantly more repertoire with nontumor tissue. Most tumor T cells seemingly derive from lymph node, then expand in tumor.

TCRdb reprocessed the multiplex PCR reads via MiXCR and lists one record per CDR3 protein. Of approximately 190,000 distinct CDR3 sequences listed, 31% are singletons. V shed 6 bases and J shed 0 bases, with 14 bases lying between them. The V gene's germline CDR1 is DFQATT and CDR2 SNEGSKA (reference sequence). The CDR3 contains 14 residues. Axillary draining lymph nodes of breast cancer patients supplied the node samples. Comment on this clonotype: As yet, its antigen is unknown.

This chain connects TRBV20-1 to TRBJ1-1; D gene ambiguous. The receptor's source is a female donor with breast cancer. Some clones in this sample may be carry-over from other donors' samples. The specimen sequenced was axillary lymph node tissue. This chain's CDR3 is CSASVFPVNTEAFF. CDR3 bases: TGCAGTGCCTCGGTCTTCCCTGTGAACACTGAAGCTTTCTTT.